A selection of T cell receptor beta chains follows, all from one sample in a study of beta chain features in type 1 diabetes. The method was immunoSEQ multiplex PCR; TCRdb's version includes in-frame clones alone and lacks a portion of them. Here the sample spans roughly 400,000 clones, roughly 16% being singletons. The specimen sequenced was naive CD4+ T cells from blood. The receptor set was obtained from a woman between 18 and 30 years old in good health. Each CDR3 is given with its conserved first and last residue. Each record gives: D gene, J gene, clone size, V gene, CDR3 DNA, CDR3 protein. D genes are given only for firm matches. Clone size is given for some rows only: seen once, a few or many times, or a class if the clone is expanded.

TRBD1 | TRBJ1-4 | . | TRBV4-2 | TGTGCCAGCAGCCAAGTACTCAGGGGGCAGACTAATGAAAAACTGTTTTTT | CASSQVLRGQTNEKLFF
TRBD1 | TRBJ2-7 | . | TRBV29-1 | TGCAGCGTTGAAGATCAGGGACAGGGATTAAGCTCCTACGAGCAGTACTTC | CSVEDQGQGLSSYEQYF
TRBD1 | TRBJ1-4 | . | TRBV6-4 | TGTGCCAGCAGTGCTACAGGGGGCCTCGCTAATGAAAAACTGTTTTTT | CASSATGGLANEKLFF
TRBD1 | TRBJ2-7 | . | TRBV7-2 | TGTGCCAGCAGCCCTCGGGACAGGAGTATCTACGAGCAGTACTTC | CASSPRDRSIYEQYF
. | TRBJ2-7 | . | TRBV7-2 | TGTGCCAGCACCCGATCAGGGAGGTCCTACGAGCAGTACTTC | CASTRSGRSYEQYF
TRBD1 | TRBJ2-2 | . | TRBV28 | TGTGCCAGCAGATGGGGGACAGGGGGTACGAGGAGAAAAACCGGGGAGCTGTTTTTT | CASRWGTGGTRRKTGELFF
TRBD1 | TRBJ2-5 | . | TRBV14 | TGTGCCAGCAGCCGCGACAGGGTGGAGACCCAGTACTTC | CASSRDRVETQYF
TRBD1 | TRBJ2-3 | few | TRBV7-9 | TGTGCCAGCAGCCCGGACAGGGACTATACGCAGTATTTT | CASSPDRDYTQYF
. | TRBJ2-7 | few | TRBV25-1 | TGTGCCAGCAGTGCTCGACTGAGCTCCTACGAGCAGTACTTC | CASSARLSSYEQYF
. | TRBJ1-2 | . | TRBV15 | TGTGCCACCAGCAGAGATTTATTTGCGTATTACACCTTC | CATSRDLFAYYTF
. | TRBJ2-3 | few | TRBV6-4 | TGTACTGAGGGAACTACGCAGTATTTT | CTEGTTQYF
TRBD1 | TRBJ2-7 | . | TRBV19 | TGTGCCACCCGAAGACGGGACAGGGGGAACCGGGATCTCTACGAGCAGTACTTC | CATRRRDRGNRDLYEQYF
TRBD1 | TRBJ2-3 | few | TRBV7-2 | TGTGCCAGCAGGCCCGGTTACGGGGACAGGGACACAGATACGCAGTATTTT | CASRPGYGDRDTDTQYF
. | TRBJ1-5 | . | TRBV30 | TGTGCCTGGAGTACTACTTATAGCAATCAGCCCCAGCATTTT | CAWSTTYSNQPQHF
. | TRBJ2-1 | . | TRBV7-2 | TGTGCCAGCAGCTCAACACGGGGTGGTGAGCAGTTCTTC | CASSSTRGGEQFF
TRBD2 | TRBJ2-3 | . | TRBV5-6 | TGTGCCAGCAGCAGAGGGACTAGCGGGAGGGAGGGAATCACAGATACGCAGTATTTT | CASSRGTSGREGITDTQYF
. | TRBJ1-1 | . | TRBV5-4 | TGTGCCAGCACCTTGAATGTGCAGGGGCGAGCCCGTGGAGCTTTCTTT | CASTLNVQGRARGAFF
. | TRBJ2-3 | few | TRBV9 | TGTGCCAGCAGCGCCACAACAGATACGCAGTATTTT | CASSATTDTQYF
TRBD2 | TRBJ2-7 | . | TRBV6-6 | TGTGCCAGCATCGATAGCGGGACCCACGAGCAGTACTTC | CASIDSGTHEQYF
. | TRBJ1-1 | . | TRBV2 | TGTGCCAGCAGAAAACAGGGTTTGAACACTGAAGCTTTCTTT | CASRKQGLNTEAFF
. | TRBJ1-2 | . | TRBV5-4 | TGTGCCAGCAAACCGCTCGGGAAGGAACCCTCTATGGGCTACACCTTC | CASKPLGKEPSMGYTF
. | TRBJ1-5 | . | TRBV28 | TGTGCCACCATACCCGGGACACCGGGTCAGCCCCAGCATTTT | CATIPGTPGQPQHF
. | TRBJ2-5 | once | TRBV30 | TGTGCCTGGAGTGTAGCTAGCTTCCAAGAGACCCAGTACTTC | CAWSVASFQETQYF
TRBD1 | TRBJ2-6 | . | TRBV5-1 | TGCGCCAGCAGCATTTCCGGGACAGCTTTTTTCTCTGGGGCCAACGTCCTGACTTTC | CASSISGTAFFSGANVLTF
TRBD1 | TRBJ2-1 | few | TRBV9 | TGTGCCAGCAGCGGACAGGGGAGCTCCTACAATGAGCAGTTCTTC | CASSGQGSSYNEQFF
TRBD1 | TRBJ2-4 | few | TRBV27 | TGTGCCAGCAGTCCCATAGACAGGGTAGCCAAAAACATTCAGTACTTC | CASSPIDRVAKNIQYF
. | TRBJ2-3 | . | TRBV30 | TGTGCCTGGAGTTCTCGAGATACGCAGTATTTT | CAWSSRDTQYF
. | TRBJ2-5 | . | TRBV29-1 | TGCAGCCTCAGGGTGAGGGAGACCCAGTACTTC | CSLRVRETQYF
. | TRBJ2-1 | . | TRBV29-1 | TGCAGCGGCGGACTACGTCTCTCCTACAATGAGCAGTTCTTC | CSGGLRLSYNEQFF
. | TRBJ1-5 | few | TRBV30 | TGTGCCTGGAGTAGTCATTCACTTCGCAATCAGCCCCAGCATTTT | CAWSSHSLRNQPQHF
. | TRBJ1-2 | few | TRBV30 | TGTGCCTGGAGCGTCCAGGCACTCTATGGCTACACCTTC | CAWSVQALYGYTF
. | TRBJ2-3 | . | TRBV7-3 | TGTGCCAGCAGCTCCGGGACTTCAACTGATACGCAGTATTTT | CASSSGTSTDTQYF
TRBD1 | TRBJ2-1 | . | TRBV5-1 | TGCGCCAGCAGCCCCGGGACAGGGAACAATGAGCAGTTCTTC | CASSPGTGNNEQFF
. | TRBJ2-2 | few | TRBV27 | TGTGCCAGCAGTTTGTCCGGTGGGGCCACCGGGGAGCTGTTTTTT | CASSLSGGATGELFF
TRBD1 | TRBJ1-2 | . | TRBV29-1 | TGCAGCGTTGTCGACAGGGATAAAAACTATGGCTACACCTTC | CSVVDRDKNYGYTF
. | TRBJ2-5 | few | TRBV25-1 | TGTGCCAGCAGTGACTTACAGGGCCGCGAGACCCAGTACTTC | CASSDLQGRETQYF
. | TRBJ2-1 | . | TRBV19 | TGTGCCAGTAGTCTAAGGACAGCCTACAATGAGCAGTTCTTC | CASSLRTAYNEQFF
. | TRBJ2-7 | . | TRBV7-2 | TGTGCCAGCAGCTTAGGTTCTCAGGGGACCTACGAGCAGTACTTC | CASSLGSQGTYEQYF
. | TRBJ1-5 | once | TRBV7-2 | TGTGCCAGCAGCTTGACACACAATCAGCCCCAGCATTTT | CASSLTHNQPQHF
. | TRBJ1-2 | few | TRBV5-1 | TGCGCCAGCAGATGGGGGACTGTGGATGGCTACACCTTC | CASRWGTVDGYTF
. | TRBJ2-3 | . | TRBV7-2 | TGTGCCAGCGGGAGGGGGGATACGCAGTATTTT | CASGRGDTQYF
TRBD2 | TRBJ2-5 | . | TRBV6-5 | TGTGCCAGCAGTCTAGCGGGAGTTGAGACCCAGTACTTC | CASSLAGVETQYF
. | TRBJ1-5 | . | TRBV5-6 | TGTGCCAGCAGCTTCTGGGGCGATAGCAATCAGCCCCAGCATTTT | CASSFWGDSNQPQHF
TRBD1 | TRBJ1-2 | . | TRBV5-1 | TGCGCCAGCAGCCTGACAGGGCAGGCTTCGGGCTACACCTTC | CASSLTGQASGYTF
. | TRBJ2-1 | . | TRBV5-1 | TGCGCCAGCAGCTCCGGACAGTCAAACTACAATGAGCAGTTCTTC | CASSSGQSNYNEQFF
TRBD1 | TRBJ2-7 | . | TRBV10-3 | TGTGCCATCAGTGAGCAACAGGGGGGCTACGAGCAGTACTTC | CAISEQQGGYEQYF
TRBD2 | TRBJ2-7 | . | TRBV30 | TGTGCCTGGAGTGTAATGTCTAGCGGGAGGTACGAGCAGTACTTC | CAWSVMSSGRYEQYF
TRBD1 | TRBJ2-4 | . | TRBV27 | TGTGCCAGCAGTTTGGACAGGTTAGGTTCTCGGTACTTC | CASSLDRLGSRYF
. | TRBJ2-2 | . | TRBV7-3 | TGTGCCAGCAGACTAAACACCGGGGAGCTGTTTTTT | CASRLNTGELFF
TRBD1 | TRBJ1-1 | . | TRBV5-1 | TGCGCCAGCAGCTTGTTTGACAGGGCGAACACTGAAGCTTTCTTT | CASSLFDRANTEAFF
TRBD1 | TRBJ1-4 | . | TRBV28 | TGTGCCAGCAGTTTGTCGTACAGGGGGCCTAATGAAAAACTGTTTTTT | CASSLSYRGPNEKLFF
. | TRBJ1-1 | . | TRBV4-1 | TGCGCCAGCAGCCAAGGGACAGCGATGAACACTGAAGCTTTCTTT | CASSQGTAMNTEAFF
TRBD1 | TRBJ2-7 | . | TRBV11-1 | TGTGCCAGCAGCCCTCGGGACAGCTCCTACGAGCAGTACTTC | CASSPRDSSYEQYF
TRBD2 | TRBJ2-3 | . | TRBV25-1 | TGTGCCAGCGGCCCCGGGGGGGGGTCCGGAGATACGCAGTATTTT | CASGPGGGSGDTQYF
TRBD1 | TRBJ2-1 | . | TRBV27 | TGTGCCAGCAAGTGGGGACAGGTGAAGAATGAGCAGTTCTTC | CASKWGQVKNEQFF
TRBD1 | TRBJ2-1 | few | TRBV29-1 | TGCAGCGTTGGACCTACAGGGGGCTATGAGCAGTTCTTC | CSVGPTGGYEQFF
. | TRBJ2-3 | . | TRBV15 | TGTGCCACCAGCAGAGATGTAGGAGCGGTTCAACCCCGGGGCACAGATACGCAGTATTTT | CATSRDVGAVQPRGTDTQYF
TRBD1 | TRBJ1-2 | . | TRBV5-1 | TGCGCCAGCAGCTTGGCCGGACAGGGAGCGACTAACTATGGCTACACCTTC | CASSLAGQGATNYGYTF
TRBD2 | TRBJ2-7 | . | TRBV30 | TGTGCCTGGACGAATGGCATAGCGGGAGTAAGATCCTACGAGCAGTACTTC | CAWTNGIAGVRSYEQYF
. | TRBJ1-1 | . | TRBV6-5 | TGTGCCAGCAGCAGAGGACAACAAGCTTTCTTT | CASSRGQQAFF